This T cell receptor (beta chain) was retrieved from a study of blood T cell repertoires in COVID-19. Method: immunoSEQ multiplex PCR; TCRdb's copy keeps in-frame clones and lacks some. Of 180,000 or so clones in the sample, 70% to 85% were seen once. This CDR3 is 18 amino acids long. Between the trimmed V and J ends, which lost 1 base and 3 bases, there was a span of 22 bases. Germline-derived CDR1 and CDR2 are LGHDT and YNNKEL (reference sequence). The TCR originated in a man between 45 and 60 years old who had recovered from COVID-19. Sequencing used peripheral blood. The rearrangement uses TRBV3-1 (or the pseudogene TRBV3-2) and TRBJ2-7; maybe TRBD2 (6 bases). In DNA, the CDR3 is TGTGCCAGCAGCCAAGTTCGGGGACCGACTAGGGCAGGCTACGAGCAGTACTTC. Translating gives CASSQVRGPTRAGYEQYF.